The 26 T cell receptor beta chains below come from one sample, sequenced in a study of blood T cell repertoires in COVID-19. Using immunoSEQ multiplex PCR, the repertoire was profiled, and TCRdb retains in-frame clones only, with some absent. The data contain about 220,000 clones, approximately 80% of them singletons. The sequencing input was peripheral blood. All receptors derive from a young man with active or convalescent COVID-19.

The rearrangement links TRBV4-3 to TRBJ2-1; 9 bases are a match to TRBD2. V shed 2 bases, J shed 7 bases, and the junction held 12 bases outside the gene matches. Germline V CDR1 and CDR2: LGHNA, YSLEER. The CDR3 is 17 amino acids. The CDR3 is CASSQKGAGGVWNEQFF. The CDR3 bases are TGCGCCAGCAGCCAAAAGGGGGCGGGAGGGGTGTGGAATGAGCAGTTCTTC.

The rearrangement uses TRBV18 and TRBJ2-7, with 8 bases fitting TRBD2. After removal of 5 bases from V and 3 bases from J, the junction contained 6 bases not matched to a gene. Germline loops: CDR1 KGHSH, CDR2 LQKENI. The CDR3 is 14 amino acids. The DNA of the CDR3 is TGTGCCAGCTCAGACCGGGGGGGATTCTACGAGCAGTACTTC. Amino acids: CASSDRGGFYEQYF.

The CDR3 DNA sequence: TGTGCCAGCAGCCCCGGACAGGGGGTTGAGCAGTTCTTC. This codes for CASSPGQGVEQFF. The chain links TRBV11-3 to TRBJ2-1; 10 nucleotides line up with TRBD1. J lost 9 bases, V lost 5 bases, and 4 bases had no gene match. Germline V CDR1 and CDR2: SGHNT, YENEEA. The CDR3 totals 13 residues. Drawing the rest from reference TRBV11-3 and TRBJ2-1, the complete variable domain is EAGVVQSPRYKIIEKKQPVAFWCNPISGHNTLYWYLQNLGQGPELLIRYENEEAVDDSQLPKDRFSAERLKGVDSTLKIQPAELGDSAVYLCASSPGQGVEQFFGPGTRLTVL.

The chain links TRBV6-5 to TRBJ2-1; TRBD2 matches 9 bases. The CDR3 consists of 15 residues. Unmatched junction bases numbered 9, after V lost 0 bases and J lost 12 bases. Germline CDR1 MNHEY, CDR2 SVGAGI. In DNA form, the CDR3 reads TGTGCCAGCAGTTACTCCAGGGATCTTAGCGGGAGGCAGTTCTTC. It translates to CASSYSRDLSGRQFF.

This clone appeared a single time. The chain employs TRBV6-5 and TRBJ1-1, with TRBD1 matching over 9 bases. Germline assignment: CDR1 MNHEY and CDR2 SVGAGI. The CDR3 has 14 residues. J was trimmed by 3 bases and V by 6 bases; bases with no gene match: 5. The CDR3 region has the DNA TGTGCCAGCAGGGGGACAGGGTTGGACACTGAAGCTTTCTTT. Encoded protein: CASRGTGLDTEAFF.

This clone has a single count. The rearrangement joins TRBV7-9 to TRBJ2-3; D is possibly TRBD2 (6 bases). Trimming cost V 2 bases and J 4 bases, with 10 bases left between them. CDR3 size: 14 residues. CDR1 is SEHNR, CDR2 FQNEAQ, per germline (reference sequence). In DNA form, the CDR3 reads TGTGCCAGCAGCTTATCCGGGAGCGCAGATACGCAGTATTTT. The encoded protein is CASSLSGSADTQYF.

V usage is TRBV9 and J usage is TRBJ2-1; 7 nucleotides align to TRBD1. Trimming cost V 0 bases and J 6 bases; bases outside gene matches: 6. The V gene's germline CDR1 is SGDLS and CDR2 YYNGEE. CDR3 length: 15 amino acids. This chain's CDR3 is CASSVEGASSNEQFF. Here the CDR3 DNA reads TGTGCCAGCAGCGTAGAGGGGGCCAGCAGCAATGAGCAGTTCTTC.

J is TRBJ1-1 and V is TRBV29-1; no reliable D call. Trimming stripped 5 bases from V and 4 bases from J, with 17 bases between. In germline, CDR1 is SQVTM, CDR2 ANQGSEA. The length of the CDR3 is 14 residues. CDR3 nucleotides: TGCAGCGTTTTTAGCGACATATTGGGCACTGAAGCTTTCTTT. Its translation: CSVFSDILGTEAFF. The whole variable domain, filled in from reference TRBV29-1 and TRBJ1-1, reads SAVISQKPSRDICQRGTSLTIQCQVDSQVTMMFWYRQQPGQSLTLIATANQGSEATYESGFVIDKFPISRPNLTFSTLTVSNMSPEDSSIYLCSVFSDILGTEAFFGQGTRLTVV.

This chain uses TRBV5-6 with TRBJ2-7; the D is unclear. The V end lost 7 bases, the J end lost 3 bases, and 11 bases lay between the germline ends. This CDR3 is 12 amino acids long. Germline CDR1 and CDR2: SGHDT and YYEEEE. CDR3: CASLKHGYEQYF. CDR3 DNA: TGTGCCAGCCTAAAGCATGGCTACGAGCAGTACTTC. The variable domain in full, completed from reference TRBV5-6 and TRBJ2-7, reads DAGVTQSPTHLIKTRGQQVTLRCSPKSGHDTVSWYQQALGQGPQFIFQYYEEEERQRGNFPDRFSGHQFPNYSSELNVNALLLGDSALYLCASLKHGYEQYFGPGTRLTVT.

This clone has only a few counts. V gene TRBV5-1 combines with J gene TRBJ2-3; 9 bases line up with TRBD1. V was clipped by 2 bases and J by 4 bases; unmatched bases: 8. The CDR3 has 16 amino acids. Germline-derived CDR1 and CDR2 are SGHRS and YFSETQ. The chain's CDR3 is CASSLAGTGISDTQYF. The CDR3 nucleotides are TGCGCCAGCAGCTTAGCCGGGACAGGGATATCAGATACGCAGTATTTT.

The chain uses TRBV18 and TRBJ1-4, with TRBD1 identical over 7 bases. Trimming at V came to 3 bases and at J to 0 bases, leaving 13 bases not matched to a gene. The germline CDR1 and CDR2 sequences are KGHSH and LQKENI. This CDR3 has 19 amino acids. The CDR3: CASSPYLTGRVATNEKLFF. The CDR3 nucleotides are TGTGCCAGCTCACCGTACCTGACAGGGCGTGTAGCAACTAATGAAAAACTGTTTTTT.

This rearrangement joins TRBV28 to TRBJ2-7, with TRBD2 identical over 7 bases. With V trimmed by 6 bases and J by 2 bases, 4 bases remained unmatched. The germline gives CDR1 MDHEN, CDR2 SYDVKM. This CDR3 has 13 residues. The CDR3 DNA sequence: TGTGCCAGCAGCCAAGGGAGGGCCTACGAGCAGTACTTC. It codes for CASSQGRAYEQYF.

V gene TRBV5-8 combines with J gene TRBJ1-5, with D possibly being TRBD1 (5 bases). The CDR3 loop spans 16 amino acids. Germline CDR1 and CDR2: SGHTS and YDEGEE. The V end lost 0 bases, the J end lost 2 bases, and 12 bases lay between the germline ends. CDR3 residues: CASSLGQSIGNQPQHF. CDR3 coding DNA: TGTGCCAGCAGCTTGGGACAGTCGATTGGCAATCAGCCCCAGCATTTT.

V is TRBV6-5 and J is TRBJ2-7; weak D call: TRBD2 (6 bases). CDR3 length: 14 amino acids. Germline V gene sequence: CDR1 MNHEY, CDR2 SVGAGI. The ends were cut back, 5 bases at V and 2 bases at J, with 13 bases in the middle. The CDR3 bases are TGTGCCAGCAGTCCACCCGGAGGGCCCTACGAGCAGTACTTC. Protein sequence: CASSPPGGPYEQYF.

The rearrangement joins TRBV19 to TRBJ1-1; D is uncertain. The ends were cut back, 9 bases at V and 0 bases at J, with 11 bases in the middle. Germline CDR1 is LNHDA and CDR2 is SQIVND (reference sequence). The CDR3 loop spans 13 amino acids. CDR3 residues: CASAPNLNTEAFF. The CDR3 DNA is TGTGCCAGCGCGCCGAACCTGAACACTGAAGCTTTCTTT.

This clone has more than one count but fewer than ten. The V call is TRBV3-1 (or the pseudogene TRBV3-2), the J call TRBJ2-3, with 7 bases matching TRBD2. Looked up from germline, CDR1 is LGHDT and CDR2 is YNNKEL (reference sequence). The V and J ends lost 1 base and 4 bases, in that order; junction bases with no gene match: 5. CDR3 size: 15 residues. This CDR3 is CASSQVAGAADTQYF. The CDR3 bases are TGTGCCAGCAGCCAAGTGGCGGGAGCGGCAGATACGCAGTATTTT.

The V and J genes are TRBV14 and TRBJ1-2; perhaps TRBD1 as D (6 bases). The CDR3 totals 13 residues. In germline, CDR1 is SGHDN, CDR2 FVKESK. V was trimmed by 1 base and J by 6 bases, leaving 9 bases between them. The CDR3 protein is CASSQARGNGYTF. The CDR3 DNA is TGTGCCAGCAGCCAAGCGAGGGGGAATGGCTACACCTTC. The entire variable domain, with the rest obtained from reference TRBV14 and TRBJ1-2, is as follows: EAGVTQFPSHSVIEKGQTVTLRCDPISGHDNLYWYRRVMGKEIKFLLHFVKESKQDESGMPNNRFLAERTGGTYSTLKVQPAELEDSGVYFCASSQARGNGYTFGSGTRLTVV.

The chain recombines TRBV11-2 with TRBJ1-3, with D maybe TRBD1 (5 bases). CDR1 is SGHAT and CDR2 is FQNNGV in the germline V gene. CDR3 length: 14 amino acids. Trimming removed 5 bases at V and 0 bases at J, with 8 bases between. The CDR3 sequence: CASSQQVSGNTIYF. DNA of the CDR3: TGTGCCAGCAGCCAACAGGTCTCTGGAAACACCATATATTTT.

This chain connects TRBV4-3 to TRBJ2-3; perhaps TRBD1 as D (6 bases). CDR1 and CDR2 from the germline V gene are LGHNA and YSLEER. This CDR3 is built from 16 residues. The V end lost 3 bases, the J end lost 0 bases, and 13 bases lay between the germline ends. CDR3 region: CASSHPRGVSTDTQYF. CDR3 DNA sequence: TGCGCCAGCAGCCATCCCAGGGGCGTTAGCACAGATACGCAGTATTTT.

The rearrangement links TRBV11-2 to TRBJ2-7; 7 nucleotides align to TRBD1. Germline V lookup: CDR1 SGHAT, CDR2 FQNNGV. This CDR3 is 13 amino acids long. V lost 6 bases, J lost 5 bases, and 7 bases stayed unmatched. In DNA, the CDR3 is TGTGCCAGCAGAACGACAGGGACGCACGAGCAGTACTTC. Translating gives CASRTTGTHEQYF.

The V gene is TRBV3-1 (or the pseudogene TRBV3-2), the J gene TRBJ2-2; D may be TRBD2 (6 bases). Between the trimmed V and J ends, which lost 3 bases and 7 bases, there was a span of 18 bases. CDR1 and CDR2 from the germline V gene are LGHDT and YNNKEL (reference sequence). The CDR3 extends over 16 amino acids. The CDR3 DNA follows: TGTGCCAGCAGCCAGGTCGGGCTAGCGAGGAACGGGGAGCTGTTTTTT. Translating it yields CASSQVGLARNGELFF.

This clone has only a few counts. CDR3 sequence: CASSPLYTTGTGANTEAFF. As DNA, the CDR3 is TGCGCCAGCAGCCCCCTTTACACGACCGGGACAGGGGCCAACACTGAAGCTTTCTTT. The rearrangement links TRBV4-1 to TRBJ1-1; 10 bases align to TRBD1. V dropped 4 bases and J dropped 2; count of bases not matched to a gene: 16. The CDR3 spans 19 residues. Germline-derived CDR1 and CDR2 are MGHRA and YSYEKL.

Comment on this clone: The same CDR3 is also encoded by other DNA sequences in this sample. The chain employs TRBV5-4 and TRBJ2-3; maybe TRBD2 (5 bases). Germline CDR1 and CDR2: SGHNT and YYREEE (reference sequence). The CDR3 contains 14 residues. V was cut by 2 bases and J by 6 bases, with 13 bases left in between. The CDR3 coding sequence is TGTGCCAGCAGCTTAGGCGGCCGAGGGGATACGCAGTATTTT. It encodes CASSLGGRGDTQYF. The whole variable domain, filled in from reference TRBV5-4 and TRBJ2-3, reads ETGVTQSPTHLIKTRGQQVTLRCSSQSGHNTVSWYQQALGQGPQFIFQYYREEENGRGNFPPRFSGLQFPNYSSELNVNALELDDSALYLCASSLGGRGDTQYFGPGTRLTVL.

The chain combines TRBV5-4 with TRBJ2-2; 9 bases align to TRBD1. Trimming took 4 bases from V and 7 from J; bases not matched to a gene: 5. Germline V gives CDR1 SGHNT, CDR2 YYREEE (reference sequence). This CDR3 region has 14 residues. The CDR3 region has the DNA TGTGCCAGCAGCCTGGGGACAGGGCACGGGGAGCTGTTTTTT. This encodes CASSLGTGHGELFF.

This chain links TRBV20-1 with TRBJ2-3; D is ambiguous. Germline CDR1 and CDR2: DFQATT and SNEGSKA (reference sequence). V was trimmed by 0 bases and J by 14 bases, leaving 3 bases between them. The CDR3 has 8 residues. DNA of the CDR3: TGCAGTGCTAGAGATAGGTATTTT. Encoded protein: CSARDRYF.

This clone was picked up a small number of times. V gene TRBV9 combines with J gene TRBJ1-1; maybe TRBD1 (5 bases). Between the trimmed V and J ends, which lost 1 base and 10 bases, there was a span of 14 bases. The CDR3 runs to 13 residues. Germline V gene lookup returns CDR1 SGDLS and CDR2 YYNGEE. In DNA, the CDR3 is TGTGCCAGCAGCGTAAGGGCGGGGGAAGGAGCTTTCTTT. This gives the protein CASSVRAGEGAFF.